This T cell receptor (beta chain) derives from a study of T cells in localized non-small cell lung cancer. Germline V gene sequence: CDR1 DFQATT, CDR2 SNEGSKA (reference sequence). The CDR3 is 11 residues long. Trimming cost V 4 bases and J 4 bases, with 8 bases left between them. The data were produced by immunoSEQ multiplex PCR, yet TCRdb's version contains in-frame clones alone and is incomplete. The sample holds tens of thousands of clones, 88% seen once. The TCR sequence derives from a woman aged 40 to 75 with stage I lung adenocarcinoma. This material consisted of peripheral blood, taken before any cancer treatment. V and J are TRBV20-1 and TRBJ2-7; D not certain. In DNA form, the CDR3 reads TGCAGTGCTAAGTGGAGATACGAGCAGTACTTC. Translated: CSAKWRYEQYF.